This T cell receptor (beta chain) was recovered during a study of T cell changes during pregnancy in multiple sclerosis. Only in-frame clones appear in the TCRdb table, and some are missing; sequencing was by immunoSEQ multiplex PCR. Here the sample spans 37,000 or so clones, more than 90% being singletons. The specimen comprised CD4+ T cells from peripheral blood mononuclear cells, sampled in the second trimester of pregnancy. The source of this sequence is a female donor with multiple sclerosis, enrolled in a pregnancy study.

CDR3 DNA: TGTGCCAGCTCACCAGATGTACGGCAGCCCCAGCATTTT. Its protein is CASSPDVRQPQHF. V and J are TRBV18 and TRBJ1-5, with unresolved D. The CDR3 runs 13 residues. Germline V gene lookup returns CDR1 KGHSH and CDR2 LQKENI. The V and J ends lost 2 bases and 7 bases respectively, with 9 bases between them.